The 24 T cell receptor beta chains listed next were all sequenced from one sample in a study of blood T cell repertoires in COVID-19. The method was immunoSEQ multiplex PCR; TCRdb's version includes in-frame clones alone and lacks a portion of them. The data contain 350,000 to 400,000 clones, 88% of them singletons. The sample was PBMCs or T cells enriched from blood (not recorded which). The origin of the receptors is a woman younger than 30 who had recovered from COVID-19.

V gene TRBV30 combines with J gene TRBJ1-1; the D gene is possibly TRBD1 (5 bases). This CDR3 is 12 amino acids long. The germline V gene has CDR1 GTSNPN and CDR2 SVGIG (reference sequence). V gave up 2 bases and J gave up 1 base, with 5 bases separating them. CDR3 region: CAWSQGNTEAFF. The CDR3 nucleotides read TGTGCCTGGAGTCAGGGGAACACTGAAGCTTTCTTT. The whole variable domain, filled in from reference TRBV30 and TRBJ1-1, reads SQTIHQWPATLVQPVGSPLSLECTVEGTSNPNLYWYRQAAGRGLQLLFYSVGIGQISSEVPQNLSASRPQDRQFILSSKKLLLSDSGFYLCAWSQGNTEAFFGQGTRLTVV.

V and J are TRBV6-6 and TRBJ2-5; D is unresolved. The CDR3 loop spans 12 amino acids. V was cut by 2 bases and J by 3 bases, with 4 bases left in between. CDR1 and CDR2 (germline): MNHNY, SVGAGI (reference sequence). The chain's CDR3 is CASSYREETQYF. Here the CDR3 DNA reads TGTGCCAGCAGTTACAGAGAAGAGACCCAGTACTTC.

The chain combines TRBV18 with TRBJ2-5; D call uncertain. V lost 3 bases, J lost 4 bases, and 9 bases lay in between. CDR1 and CDR2 (germline): KGHSH, LQKENI. This CDR3 is built from 13 residues. DNA of the CDR3: TGTGCCAGCTCACCCGGAGTGGGAGAGACCCAGTACTTC. Translated: CASSPGVGETQYF.

The chain employs TRBV29-1 and TRBJ1-3; the match to TRBD1 covers 8 bases. V was pared by 5 bases and J by 4 bases, with 7 bases of the junction left unmatched. The CDR3 sequence is 14 residues long. Germline lookup yields CDR1 SQVTM and CDR2 ANQGSEA. This CDR3 reads CSVRTGGRGNTIYF. Written as DNA, the CDR3 is TGCAGCGTTCGTACAGGGGGAAGGGGAAACACCATATATTTT.

The chain employs TRBV5-1 and TRBJ2-1, with 13 bases that match TRBD2. CDR3 length equals 15 residues. Germline trimming cut 4 bases from V and 7 bases from J; bases unmatched to any gene: 5. CDR1 and CDR2 from the germline V gene are SGHRS and YFSETQ. CDR3 loop: CASSIGLAGDNEQFF. The CDR3 DNA follows: TGCGCCAGCAGCATAGGACTAGCGGGGGATAATGAGCAGTTCTTC.

The V and J genes are TRBV20-1 and TRBJ2-3; D is possibly TRBD1 (5 bases). The CDR3 is 11 residues long. V was pared by 6 bases and J by 7 bases, with 11 bases between. Germline V gives CDR1 DFQATT, CDR2 SNEGSKA (reference sequence). CDR3 sequence: CSALQEYTQYF. The CDR3 nucleotides read TGCAGTGCATTACAGGAATATACGCAGTATTTT.

The chain combines TRBV2 with TRBJ1-2; unclear D gene. Germline V CDR1 and CDR2: SNHLY, FYNNEI. This CDR3 comprises 15 residues. The ends were cut back, 9 bases at V and 8 bases at J, with 25 bases in the middle. The CDR3 sequence: CARETMAAGVPGYTF. The CDR3 nucleotides read TGTGCCAGGGAAACCATGGCCGCGGGAGTCCCCGGCTACACCTTC.

This chain joins TRBV30 and TRBJ1-2; D not resolved. The germline V gene has CDR1 GTSNPN and CDR2 SVGIG (reference sequence). The CDR3 sequence is 13 residues long. V shed 3 bases and J shed 8 bases, with 16 bases lying between them. This CDR3 is CAWRQFGGGGYTF. The CDR3 coding sequence is TGTGCCTGGAGGCAATTTGGAGGCGGAGGCTACACCTTC.

The J gene is TRBJ1-5, the V gene TRBV19, with D unclear. The V gene's germline CDR1 is LNHDA and CDR2 SQIVND (reference sequence). The germline V and J ends were trimmed by 0 bases and 4 bases, with 13 bases remaining between them. The CDR3 extends over 16 amino acids. CDR3 DNA: TGTGCCAGTAGTATAGAGGGATCTAGCCCGAATCAGCCCCAGCATTTT. This gives the protein CASSIEGSSPNQPQHF.

This clone was counted once. V gene TRBV7-2 combines with J gene TRBJ2-5; 9 bases are shared with TRBD2. Germline V gene sequence: CDR1 SGHTA, CDR2 FQGNSA. V trimming: 1 base; J trimming: 5 bases; junction bases outside the gene matches: 5. The length of the CDR3 is 15 residues. The CDR3 is CASSLGLAGLETQYF. Written as DNA, the CDR3 is TGTGCCAGCAGCTTAGGGCTAGCGGGGTTGGAGACCCAGTACTTC.

Turning to this clone: Other DNA sequences in the same sample also yield this CDR3. In DNA form, the CDR3 reads TGTGCCAGCAGCTTAGTGCAGGGAGGGACTGAAGCTTTCTTT. It translates to CASSLVQGGTEAFF. V and J are TRBV7-9 and TRBJ1-1; TRBD1 might be the D (5 bases). Germline V gives CDR1 SEHNR, CDR2 FQNEAQ (reference sequence). V shed 1 base and J shed 5 bases, with 11 bases lying between them. This CDR3 has 14 residues.

The gene calls are TRBV3-1 (or the pseudogene TRBV3-2) and TRBJ2-7; TRBD1 agrees at 10 bases. This CDR3 contains 18 residues. CDR1 is LGHDT, CDR2 YNNKEL, per germline (reference sequence). The ends lost 0 bases at V and 7 bases at J; junction bases unmatched: 15. The CDR3: CASSQEFLGDRGVGEQYF. The DNA for the CDR3 is TGTGCCAGCAGCCAAGAGTTCCTTGGGGACAGGGGAGTGGGAGAGCAGTACTTC.

This clone came up once. Here the CDR3 reads CASSLDRGPSYEQYF. The CDR3 nucleotides read TGTGCCAGCAGCTTAGACAGGGGGCCATCCTACGAGCAGTACTTC. This chain joins TRBV11-1 and TRBJ2-7; TRBD1 matches 9 bases. Germline V lookup: CDR1 SGHAT, CDR2 FQDESV (reference sequence). The trim removed 1 base at V and 1 base at J, leaving 2 bases unmatched. The CDR3 runs 15 residues.

This chain links TRBV13 with TRBJ2-6; 7 bases line up with TRBD1. The CDR3 contains 19 residues. J lost 1 base, V lost 2 bases, and 11 bases had no gene match. Germline CDR1 and CDR2: PRHDT and FYEKMQ (reference sequence). The CDR3 bases are TGTGCCAGCAGCTTAATATTTCGAGACAGGGAGTCTGGGGCCAACGTCCTGACTTTC. It codes for CASSLIFRDRESGANVLTF.

The sample holds a few counts of this clone. V usage is TRBV19 and J usage is TRBJ1-1; 8 nucleotides line up with TRBD1. Germline V gives CDR1 LNHDA, CDR2 SQIVND (reference sequence). Losses at the gene ends were 3 bases for V and 5 bases for J; bases not matched to a gene: 8. This CDR3 comprises 15 residues. CDR3 protein: CASSIFTGGRTEAFF. The CDR3 coding sequence is TGTGCCAGTAGTATTTTCACAGGGGGGAGGACTGAAGCTTTCTTT.

This chain links TRBV5-4 with TRBJ1-3; no reliable D call. The CDR3 spans 15 residues. Germline lookup yields CDR1 SGHNT and CDR2 YYREEE (reference sequence). Trimming removed 7 bases from V and 0 bases from J, with 14 bases in between. DNA for the CDR3: TGTGCCAGCTCACGGAGTCCTGCCTCTGGAAACACCATATATTTT. Translated, it gives CASSRSPASGNTIYF.

The chain joins TRBV18 to TRBJ1-6; D is unclear. From germline, CDR1 is KGHSH and CDR2 LQKENI. The CDR3 sequence is 13 residues long. Trimming removed 6 bases from V and 10 bases from J, with 13 bases in between. The CDR3 loop is CASSPDPESPLHF. Written as DNA, the CDR3 is TGTGCCAGCTCCCCCGACCCGGAGTCACCCCTCCACTTT.

The table lists this clone with a count of one. The chain joins TRBV9 to TRBJ2-1, with unresolved D. Germline V gene sequence: CDR1 SGDLS, CDR2 YYNGEE. The V end lost 0 bases, the J end lost 0 bases, and 4 bases lay between the germline ends. The CDR3 covers 14 residues. The CDR3 nucleotides are TGTGCCAGCAGCGTAGATAGCTCCTACAATGAGCAGTTCTTC. Translated, it gives CASSVDSSYNEQFF.

V and J are TRBV4-1 and TRBJ2-1; the match to TRBD1 covers 9 bases. Germline V gene lookup returns CDR1 MGHRA and CDR2 YSYEKL. J lost 2 bases, V lost 8 bases, and 7 bases had no gene match. The CDR3 spans 15 residues. DNA for the CDR3: TGCGCCAGCCGTCCTGGGACAGGGCCCTACAATGAGCAGTTCTTC. Encoded protein: CASRPGTGPYNEQFF.

The chain uses TRBV18 and TRBJ1-3; no definite D call. Germline V gives CDR1 KGHSH, CDR2 LQKENI. Trimming cost V 3 bases and J 0 bases, with 9 bases left between them. The CDR3 is 15 amino acids. The CDR3, as DNA: TGTGCCAGCTCACCTTTGGAGGACTCTGGAAACACCATATATTTT. As protein: CASSPLEDSGNTIYF.

CDR3 in amino acids: CAISEVDRGYGYTF. For the CDR3, the DNA is TGTGCCATCAGTGAGGTGGACAGGGGTTATGGCTACACCTTC. The chain is built from TRBV10-3 and TRBJ1-2; 9 bases fit TRBD1. This CDR3 contains 14 residues. The junction had 3 bases not matched to a gene; V was cut back by 2 bases and J by 5 bases. Germline V gene sequence: CDR1 ENHRY, CDR2 SYGVKD.

This chain connects TRBV18 to TRBJ2-1, with 11 bases lining up with TRBD2. This CDR3 is 16 amino acids long. V trimming: 2 bases; J trimming: 9 bases; junction bases outside the gene matches: 9. Per germline, CDR1 KGHSH and CDR2 LQKENI. The DNA for the CDR3 is TGTGCCAGCTCACCAAATAGCGGGGGGGCCGGGGGTGAGCAGTTCTTC. Translation gives CASSPNSGGAGGEQFF.

CDR3: CSVRFYRRSNYGYTF. The CDR3 DNA reads as TGCAGCGTTAGGTTCTACAGGCGCTCTAACTATGGCTACACCTTC. The rearrangement joins TRBV29-1 to TRBJ1-2, with D perhaps TRBD1 (5 bases). The length of the CDR3 is 15 residues. Germline V gene lookup returns CDR1 SQVTM and CDR2 ANQGSEA. V lost 5 bases and J 0 bases, leaving 16 bases between the germline ends. The whole variable domain, filled in from reference TRBV29-1 and TRBJ1-2, reads SAVISQKPSRDICQRGTSLTIQCQVDSQVTMMFWYRQQPGQSLTLIATANQGSEATYESGFVIDKFPISRPNLTFSTLTVSNMSPEDSSIYLCSVRFYRRSNYGYTFGSGTRLTVV.

V and J are TRBV6-5 and TRBJ2-7, with D perhaps TRBD2 (6 bases). This CDR3 has 11 amino acids. Germline lookup yields CDR1 MNHEY and CDR2 SVGAGI. V dropped 8 bases and J dropped 11 bases, with 16 bases sitting between them. CDR3 in DNA: TGTGCCAGCTCCCCAGGAGGGAACGAGTACTTC. It specifies CASSPGGNEYF.